The present T cell receptor beta chain was sequenced within a study of T cells in Graves' hyperthyroidism and ophthalmopathy. The study's findings and limits: Among clonotypes expanded in thyroid above 0.001, most were also found in blood. Classification by a 13 V-J model distinguished ophthalmopathy from stable hyperthyroidism.

Germline values: CDR1 MDHEN, CDR2 SYDVKM. The ends were cut back, 5 bases at V and 2 bases at J, with 10 bases in the middle. This CDR3 region has 14 residues. RNA transcripts were the template for amplifying TCR beta CDR3 regions. HTBI primers drove first-round RT-PCR of the TCR CDR3. In TCRdb, the multiplex PCR reads were re-called with MiXCR into one record per CDR3 protein. The sample lists around 600,000 distinct CDR3 sequences; 12% to 15% were seen once. In regard to this clonotype: The antigen remains unidentified.

The sequencing input was blood. This TCR was sampled from a woman aged 18-30 years with Graves' ophthalmopathy. This chain links TRBV28 with TRBJ2-4; perhaps TRBD2 as D (6 bases). The CDR3 reads CASSPGVPKNIQYF. The DNA of the CDR3 is TGTGCCAGCAGTCCGGGGGTACCCAAAAACATTCAGTACTTC.